A single sample gave rise to the 9 T cell receptor beta chains below, sequenced in a study of CD8 T cells in Susac syndrome. With random hexamers, reverse transcription was performed on about 0.5 to 1 ug of RNA. MiXCR was run by TCRdb on the immunoSEQ multiplex PCR reads, yielding one entry per CDR3 protein. The table lists about 180,000 distinct CDR3 sequences, approximately 94% of them singletons, with 0.1% to 0.12% in the top ten. Input material: CD4+ T cells from PBMCs. Receptor source: a human donor with Susac syndrome.

This clonotype was seen only once. The V and J genes are TRBV29-1 and TRBJ1-5; no firm D call. This CDR3 has 13 amino acids. V was trimmed by 4 bases and J by 2 bases, leaving 9 bases between them. Germline CDR1 SQVTM, CDR2 ANQGSEA. In DNA, the CDR3 is TGCAGCGTTGCGGGCGGGGGCAATCAGCCCCAGCATTTT. Residues: CSVAGGGNQPQHF.

The rearrangement joins TRBV7-2 to TRBJ2-3; no clear D gene. V was cut by 0 bases and J by 0 bases, with 7 bases left in between. Per germline, CDR1 SGHTA and CDR2 FQGNSA. The CDR3 extends over 15 amino acids. As DNA, the CDR3 is TGTGCCAGCAGCTTAGCTTCCGAAAGCACAGATACGCAGTATTTT. Its translation is CASSLASESTDTQYF.

The V call is TRBV10-2, the J call TRBJ1-1, with 7 nucleotides matching TRBD1. The CDR3 extends over 12 amino acids. Germline CDR1 is WSHSY and CDR2 is SAAADI. V shed 3 bases and J 8 bases; nucleotides not matched to a gene: 3. Written as DNA, the CDR3 is TGCGCCAGCAGTGACCCGGACAGGGAAGCTTTCTTT. Translating it yields CASSDPDREAFF.

This clonotype was detected only once. The chain is built from TRBV5-4 and TRBJ2-2; D is uncertain. The V gene's germline CDR1 is SGHNT and CDR2 YYREEE (reference sequence). The V end lost 4 bases, the J end lost 0 bases, and 13 bases lay between the germline ends. This CDR3 has 16 residues. Here the CDR3 DNA reads TGTGCCAGCAGCCCCCCCAGCCCTGCGAACACCGGGGAGCTGTTTTTT. Translated, it gives CASSPPSPANTGELFF.

The V call is TRBV2, the J call TRBJ2-7, with D unclear. CDR3 length: 13 residues. The germline CDR1 and CDR2 sequences are SNHLY and FYNNEI. Trimming took 4 bases from V and 3 from J, leaving 10 bases between them. The CDR3 DNA reads TGTGCCAGCAGTGTGGCGGAGAGCTACGAGCAGTACTTC. This translates into CASSVAESYEQYF.

The chain couples TRBV20-1 to TRBJ1-2; no clear D gene. V was cut by 1 base and J by 3 bases, with 3 bases left in between. Looked up from germline, CDR1 is DFQATT and CDR2 is SNEGSKA (reference sequence). The CDR3 spans 11 residues. CDR3 sequence reads: CSARGDYGYTF. The CDR3 nucleotides are TGCAGTGCTAGAGGGGACTATGGCTACACCTTC.

The genes are TRBV7-6 and TRBJ2-7; possibly TRBD2 for D (7 bases). The germline gives CDR1 SGHVS, CDR2 FNYEAQ. The CDR3 totals 15 residues. The V and J ends lost 5 bases and 4 bases respectively, with 18 bases between them. CDR3 region: CASSRGRQQGYEQYF. The CDR3 region has the DNA TGTGCCAGCAGCCGCGGGAGACAACAGGGATACGAGCAGTACTTC.

The chain employs TRBV7-9 and TRBJ1-4; D is perhaps TRBD1 (6 bases). The CDR3 consists of 14 residues. Germline-derived CDR1 and CDR2 are SEHNR and FQNEAQ (reference sequence). Trimming left V 0 bases short and J 8 bases short, with 10 bases between. The CDR3 sequence is CASSLARQGEKLFF. The CDR3 region has the DNA TGTGCCAGCAGCTTAGCGCGTCAGGGGGAAAAACTGTTTTTT.

This clonotype was seen a single time. The chain combines TRBV10-1 with TRBJ2-5, with 8 bases lining up with TRBD1. There are 13 residues in the CDR3. The junction had 5 bases not matched to a gene; V was cut back by 6 bases and J by 5 bases. The germline CDR1 and CDR2 sequences are WNHNN and SYGVQD (reference sequence). In DNA form, the CDR3 reads TGCGCCAGCAGACGTGACAGGGGCGAGACCCAGTACTTC. Protein: CASRRDRGETQYF.